The T cell receptor beta chain described here comes from a study of lymphopenia after photon versus proton radiotherapy. Study-wide results and limits: A bigger post-nadir fall in TCR diversity correlated inversely with survival time in deceased patients. After lymphocyte nadir, photon-treated repertoires showed oligoclonal expansion, especially CD8+ Temra.

V trimming: 6 bases; J trimming: 5 bases; junction bases outside the gene matches: 11. In germline, CDR1 is ENHRY, CDR2 SYGVKD. The CDR3 totals 17 residues. This clone showed up just a few times. Its matching antigen is unknown. Generated by immunoSEQ multiplex PCR, the TCRdb table keeps only in-frame clones and is missing some. This sample has fewer than 70,000 clones, with over 80% found just once. This material consisted of peripheral blood, taken from a patient treated with proton-based radiotherapy. The chain combines TRBV10-3 with TRBJ2-1, with TRBD2 matching over 12 bases. This clonotype was obtained from a man at least 80 years old with esophageal cancer. CDR3 loop: CAIRDTIRLAGDNEQFF. The CDR3 DNA reads TGTGCCATCAGAGATACCATAAGACTAGCGGGGGACAATGAGCAGTTCTTC.